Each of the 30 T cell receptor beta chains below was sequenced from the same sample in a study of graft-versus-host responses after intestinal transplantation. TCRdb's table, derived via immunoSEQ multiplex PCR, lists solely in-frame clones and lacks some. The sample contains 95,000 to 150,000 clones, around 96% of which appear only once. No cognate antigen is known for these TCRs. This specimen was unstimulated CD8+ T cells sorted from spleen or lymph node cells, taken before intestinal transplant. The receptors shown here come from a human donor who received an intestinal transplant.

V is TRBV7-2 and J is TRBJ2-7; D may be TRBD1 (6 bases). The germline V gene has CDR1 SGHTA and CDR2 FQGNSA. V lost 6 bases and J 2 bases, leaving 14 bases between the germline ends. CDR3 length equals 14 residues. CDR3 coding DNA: TGTGCCAGCAGTCCTCGGACAGTCACCTACGAGCAGTACTTC. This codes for CASSPRTVTYEQYF.

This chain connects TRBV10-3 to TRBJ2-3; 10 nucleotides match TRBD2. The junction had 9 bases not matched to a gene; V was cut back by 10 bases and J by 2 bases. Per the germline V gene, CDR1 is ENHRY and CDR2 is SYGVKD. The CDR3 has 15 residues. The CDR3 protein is CATLGLAGVTDTQYF. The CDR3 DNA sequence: TGTGCCACCCTTGGTCTAGCGGGAGTCACAGATACGCAGTATTTT.

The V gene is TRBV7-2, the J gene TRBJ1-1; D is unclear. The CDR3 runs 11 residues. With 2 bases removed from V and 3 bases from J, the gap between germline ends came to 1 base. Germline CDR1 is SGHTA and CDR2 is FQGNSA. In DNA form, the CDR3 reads TGTGCCAGCAGCTTACACACTGAAGCTTTCTTT. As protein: CASSLHTEAFF. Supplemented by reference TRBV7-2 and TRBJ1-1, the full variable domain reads GAGVSQSPSNKVTEKGKDVELRCDPISGHTALYWYRQSLGQGLEFLIYFQGNSAPDKSGLPSDRFSAERTGGSVSTLTIQRTQQEDSAVYLCASSLHTEAFFGQGTRLTVV.

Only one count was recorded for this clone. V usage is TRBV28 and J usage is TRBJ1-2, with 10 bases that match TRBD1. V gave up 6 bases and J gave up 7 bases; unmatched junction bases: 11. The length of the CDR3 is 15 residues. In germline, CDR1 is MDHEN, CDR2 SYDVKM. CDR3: CASSPRRDRGSGYTF. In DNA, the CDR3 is TGTGCCAGCAGCCCACGTCGGGACAGGGGATCTGGCTACACCTTC.

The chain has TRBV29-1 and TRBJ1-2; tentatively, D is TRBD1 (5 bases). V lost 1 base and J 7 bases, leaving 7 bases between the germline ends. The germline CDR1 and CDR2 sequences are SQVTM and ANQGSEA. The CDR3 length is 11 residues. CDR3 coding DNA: TGCAGCGTTGAAGGAGGGGTTGGCTACACCTTC. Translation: CSVEGGVGYTF.

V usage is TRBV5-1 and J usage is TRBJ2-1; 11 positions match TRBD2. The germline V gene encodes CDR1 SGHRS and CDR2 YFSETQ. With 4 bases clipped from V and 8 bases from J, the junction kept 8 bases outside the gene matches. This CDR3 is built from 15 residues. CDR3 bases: TGCGCCAGCAGCGGTAGCGGGAGGGCCTTAGATGAGCAGTTCTTC. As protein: CASSGSGRALDEQFF.

CDR3 sequence reads: CASSVASSSTNEKLFF. Here the CDR3 DNA reads TGTGCCAGCAGTGTAGCCTCCAGCTCTACAAATGAAAAACTGTTTTTT. V usage is TRBV2 and J usage is TRBJ1-4, with D unresolved. CDR1 is SNHLY, CDR2 FYNNEI, per germline. The CDR3 contains 16 residues. V shed 4 bases and J shed 5 bases, with 17 bases lying between them.

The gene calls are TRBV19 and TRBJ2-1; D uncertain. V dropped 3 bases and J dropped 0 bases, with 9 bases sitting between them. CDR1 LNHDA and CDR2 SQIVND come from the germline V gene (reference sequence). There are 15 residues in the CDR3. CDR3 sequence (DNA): TGTGCCAGTAGTATTTTGATGAGCTCCTACAATGAGCAGTTCTTC. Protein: CASSILMSSYNEQFF.

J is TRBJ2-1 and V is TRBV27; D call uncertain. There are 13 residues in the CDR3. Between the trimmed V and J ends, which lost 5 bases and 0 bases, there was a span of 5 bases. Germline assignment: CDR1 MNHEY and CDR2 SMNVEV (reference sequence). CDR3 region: CASSRSSYNEQFF. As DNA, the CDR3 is TGTGCCAGCAGTAGGAGCTCCTACAATGAGCAGTTCTTC.

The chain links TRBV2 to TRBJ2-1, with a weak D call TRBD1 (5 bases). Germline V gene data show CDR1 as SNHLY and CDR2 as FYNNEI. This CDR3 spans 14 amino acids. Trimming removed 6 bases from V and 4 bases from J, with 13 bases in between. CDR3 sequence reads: CASRGRLGYNEQFF. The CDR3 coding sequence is TGTGCCAGCAGGGGGCGCTTGGGGTACAATGAGCAGTTCTTC.

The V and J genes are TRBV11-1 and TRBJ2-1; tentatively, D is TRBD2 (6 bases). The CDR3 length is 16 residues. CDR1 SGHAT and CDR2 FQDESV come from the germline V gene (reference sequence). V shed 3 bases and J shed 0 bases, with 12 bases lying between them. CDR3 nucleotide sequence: TGTGCCAGCAGCTTTAGCGGCACGAGCTCCTACAATGAGCAGTTCTTC. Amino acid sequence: CASSFSGTSSYNEQFF.

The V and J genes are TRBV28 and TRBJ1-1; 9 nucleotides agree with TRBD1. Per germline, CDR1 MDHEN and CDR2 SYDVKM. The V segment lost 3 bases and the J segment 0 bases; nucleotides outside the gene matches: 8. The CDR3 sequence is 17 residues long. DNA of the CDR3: TGTGCCAGCAGTTTGGGCACAGGGGGCCTTGTGAACACTGAAGCTTTCTTT. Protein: CASSLGTGGLVNTEAFF.

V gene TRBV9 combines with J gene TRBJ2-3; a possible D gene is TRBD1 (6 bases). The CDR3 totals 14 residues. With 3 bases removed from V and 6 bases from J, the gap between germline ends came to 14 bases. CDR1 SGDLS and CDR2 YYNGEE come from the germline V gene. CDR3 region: CASSGNQGTDTQYF. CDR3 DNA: TGTGCCAGCAGCGGAAACCAGGGGACGGATACGCAGTATTTT.

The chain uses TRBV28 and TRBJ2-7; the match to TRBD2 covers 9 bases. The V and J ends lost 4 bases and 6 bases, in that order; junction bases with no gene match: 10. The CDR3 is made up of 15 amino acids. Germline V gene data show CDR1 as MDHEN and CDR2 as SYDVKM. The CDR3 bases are TGTGCCAGCAGTTCTCTCTCTAGCGGGATGGGCGAGCAGTACTTC. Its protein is CASSSLSSGMGEQYF. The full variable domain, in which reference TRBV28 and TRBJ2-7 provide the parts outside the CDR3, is DVKVTQSSRYLVKRTGEKVFLECVQDMDHENMFWYRQDPGLGLRLIYFSYDVKMKEKGDIPEGYSVSREKKERFSLILESASTNQTSMYLCASSSLSSGMGEQYFGPGTRLTVT.

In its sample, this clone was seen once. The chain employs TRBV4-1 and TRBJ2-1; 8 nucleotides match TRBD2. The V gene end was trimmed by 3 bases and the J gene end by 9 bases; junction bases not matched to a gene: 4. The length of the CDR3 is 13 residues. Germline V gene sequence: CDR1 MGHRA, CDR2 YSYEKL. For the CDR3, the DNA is TGCGCCAGCAGCCAGGGGACTAGTAGTGAGCAGTTCTTC. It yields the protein CASSQGTSSEQFF.

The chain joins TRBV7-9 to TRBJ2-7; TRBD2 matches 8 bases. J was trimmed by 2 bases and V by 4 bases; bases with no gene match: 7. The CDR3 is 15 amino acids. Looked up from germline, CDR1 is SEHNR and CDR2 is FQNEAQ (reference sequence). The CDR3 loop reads CASSSSGSSAYEQYF. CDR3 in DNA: TGTGCCAGCAGCTCAAGCGGGAGTAGCGCCTACGAGCAGTACTTC. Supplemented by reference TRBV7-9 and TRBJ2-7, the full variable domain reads DTGVSQNPRHKITKRGQNVTFRCDPISEHNRLYWYRQTLGQGPEFLTYFQNEAQLEKSRLLSDRFSAERPKGSFSTLEIQRTEQGDSAMYLCASSSSGSSAYEQYFGPGTRLTVT.

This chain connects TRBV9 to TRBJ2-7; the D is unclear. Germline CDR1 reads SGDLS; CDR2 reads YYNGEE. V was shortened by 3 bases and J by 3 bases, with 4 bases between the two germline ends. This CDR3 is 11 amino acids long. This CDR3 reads CASSAGYEQYF. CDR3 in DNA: TGTGCCAGCAGCGCCGGCTACGAGCAGTACTTC.

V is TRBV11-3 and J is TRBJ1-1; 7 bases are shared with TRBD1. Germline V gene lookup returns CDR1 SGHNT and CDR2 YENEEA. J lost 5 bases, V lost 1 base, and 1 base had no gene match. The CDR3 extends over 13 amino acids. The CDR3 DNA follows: TGTGCCAGCAGCTTAGTGACAGGGACTGAAGCTTTCTTT. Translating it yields CASSLVTGTEAFF.

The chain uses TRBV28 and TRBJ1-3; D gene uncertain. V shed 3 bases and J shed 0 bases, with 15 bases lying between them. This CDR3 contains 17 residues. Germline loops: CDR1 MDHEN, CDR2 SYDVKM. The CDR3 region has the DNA TGTGCCAGCAGTTTGGACGACCAGGCCGTCTCTGGAAACACCATATATTTT. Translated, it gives CASSLDDQAVSGNTIYF.

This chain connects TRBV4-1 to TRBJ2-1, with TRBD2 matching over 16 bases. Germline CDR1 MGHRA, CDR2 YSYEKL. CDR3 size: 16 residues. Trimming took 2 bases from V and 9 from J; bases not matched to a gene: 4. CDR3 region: CASSQTGLAGGGEQFF. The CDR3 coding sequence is TGCGCCAGCAGCCAAACGGGACTAGCGGGAGGGGGTGAGCAGTTCTTC.

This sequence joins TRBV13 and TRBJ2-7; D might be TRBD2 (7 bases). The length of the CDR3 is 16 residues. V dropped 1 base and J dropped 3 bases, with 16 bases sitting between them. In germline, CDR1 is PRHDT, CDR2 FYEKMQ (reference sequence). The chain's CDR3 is CASSLAGQGRDYEQYF. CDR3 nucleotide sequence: TGTGCCAGCAGCTTAGCGGGGCAGGGGAGGGACTACGAGCAGTACTTC.

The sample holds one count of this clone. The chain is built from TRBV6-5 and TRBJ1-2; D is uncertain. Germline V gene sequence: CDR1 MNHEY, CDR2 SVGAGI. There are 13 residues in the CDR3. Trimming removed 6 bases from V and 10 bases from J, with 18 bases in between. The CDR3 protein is CASRPRDIGDYTF. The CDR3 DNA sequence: TGTGCCAGCAGGCCACGGGATATTGGGGACTACACCTTC.

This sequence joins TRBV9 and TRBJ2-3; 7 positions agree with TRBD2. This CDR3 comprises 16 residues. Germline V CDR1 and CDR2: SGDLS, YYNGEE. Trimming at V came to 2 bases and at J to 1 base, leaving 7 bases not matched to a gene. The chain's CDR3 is CASSVYSGWGTDTQYF. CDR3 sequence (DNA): TGTGCCAGCAGCGTCTATAGCGGGTGGGGCACAGATACGCAGTATTTT.

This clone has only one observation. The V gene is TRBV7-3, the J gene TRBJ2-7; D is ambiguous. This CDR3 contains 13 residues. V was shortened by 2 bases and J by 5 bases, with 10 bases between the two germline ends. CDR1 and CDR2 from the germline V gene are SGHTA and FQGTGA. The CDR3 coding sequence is TGTGCCAGCAGCTTATACGCGAACGACGAGCAGTACTTC. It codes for CASSLYANDEQYF.

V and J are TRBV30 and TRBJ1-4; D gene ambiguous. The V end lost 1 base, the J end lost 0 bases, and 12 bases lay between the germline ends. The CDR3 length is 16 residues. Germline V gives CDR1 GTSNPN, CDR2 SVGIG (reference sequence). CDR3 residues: CAWSASGKATNEKLFF. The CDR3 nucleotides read TGTGCCTGGAGTGCTTCAGGAAAGGCAACTAATGAAAAACTGTTTTTT.

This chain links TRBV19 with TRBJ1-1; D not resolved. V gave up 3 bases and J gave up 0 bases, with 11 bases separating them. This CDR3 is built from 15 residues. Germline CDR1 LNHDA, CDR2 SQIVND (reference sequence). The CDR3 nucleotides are TGTGCCAGTAGTATTCCTACAGACATGAACACTGAAGCTTTCTTT. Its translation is CASSIPTDMNTEAFF.

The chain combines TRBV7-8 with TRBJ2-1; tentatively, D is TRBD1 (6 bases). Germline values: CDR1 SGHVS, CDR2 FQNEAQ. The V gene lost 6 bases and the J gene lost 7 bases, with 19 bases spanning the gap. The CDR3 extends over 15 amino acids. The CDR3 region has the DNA TGTGCCAGCAGTGCAGGGGTTGGGAACCTTAATGAGCAGTTCTTC. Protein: CASSAGVGNLNEQFF.

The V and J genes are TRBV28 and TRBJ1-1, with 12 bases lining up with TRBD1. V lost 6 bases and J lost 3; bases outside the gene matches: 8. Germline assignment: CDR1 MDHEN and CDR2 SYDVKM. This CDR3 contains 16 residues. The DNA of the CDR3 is TGTGCCAGCAGAACCGGGACAGGGGGCTGGGACACTGAAGCTTTCTTT. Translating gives CASRTGTGGWDTEAFF.

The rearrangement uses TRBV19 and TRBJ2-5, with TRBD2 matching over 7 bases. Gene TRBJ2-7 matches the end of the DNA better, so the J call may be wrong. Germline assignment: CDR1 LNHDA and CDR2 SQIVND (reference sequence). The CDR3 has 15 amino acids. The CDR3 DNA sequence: TGTGCCAGTAAGCCTAGCGGTCCGGGGAGCTACGAGCAGTACTTC. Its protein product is CASKPSGPGSYEQYF.

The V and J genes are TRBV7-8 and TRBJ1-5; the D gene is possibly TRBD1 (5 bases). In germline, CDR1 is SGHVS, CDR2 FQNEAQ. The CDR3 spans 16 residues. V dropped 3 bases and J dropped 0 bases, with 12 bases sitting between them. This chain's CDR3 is CASSLGPGYSNQPQHF. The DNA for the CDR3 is TGTGCCAGCAGCTTGGGTCCAGGGTATAGCAATCAGCCCCAGCATTTT.